Listed below are T cell receptor beta chains from one sample, sequenced in a study of blood T cell repertoires in COVID-19. The assay was immunoSEQ multiplex PCR, and TCRdb's table has in-frame clones only and misses some. The sample consists of 330,000 or so clones, roughly 87% of them appearing once. The sequencing input was peripheral blood. The receptors here all came from a man younger than 40 with COVID-19, enrolled during active disease. CDR3s include the opening cysteine and the closing phenylalanine or tryptophan. Fields, in order: V gene, D gene, J gene, clone size, CDR3 protein, CDR3 DNA. A D gene is named only where the DNA matches it firmly. Expanded clones get a size class; other rows say once, few or many, or leave the size out.

TRBV29-1	NA	TRBJ1-2	NA	CSVKIQGPRGYTF	TGCAGCGTCAAAATTCAGGGCCCCCGGGGCTACACCTTC
TRBV2	TRBD1	TRBJ2-2	NA	CANRQGLNTGELFF	TGTGCCAACAGACAGGGTCTGAACACCGGGGAGCTGTTTTTT
TRBV18	NA	TRBJ1-1	NA	CASSFSTGSSNTEAFF	TGTGCCAGCTCATTTTCGACTGGGAGCTCAAACACTGAAGCTTTCTTT
TRBV19	TRBD1	TRBJ1-2	NA	CASSIDRGQGAYYGYTF	TGTGCCAGTAGTATAGATCGAGGACAGGGGGCTTACTATGGCTACACCTTC
TRBV6-1	TRBD2	TRBJ2-2	NA	CASSGPSGRAAGELFF	TGTGCCAGCAGTGGCCCTAGCGGGAGGGCCGCCGGGGAGCTGTTTTTT
TRBV4-3	NA	TRBJ1-2	NA	CASSQDGGAGGYTF	TGCGCCAGCAGCCAAGATGGAGGGGCGGGTGGCTACACCTTC
TRBV18	NA	TRBJ1-3	NA	CASSPGFGGSSGNTIYF	TGTGCCAGCTCACCTGGATTTGGGGGGAGCTCTGGAAACACCATATATTTT
TRBV7-9	TRBD1	TRBJ2-7	few	CASSWGTGGEDEQYF	TGTGCCAGCAGCTGGGGTACAGGGGGCGAAGACGAGCAGTACTTC
TRBV7-6	NA	TRBJ1-1	NA	CASSPSVTLNTEAFF	TGTGCCAGCAGCCCCTCCGTGACACTGAACACTGAAGCTTTCTTT
TRBV12-3/TRBV12-4	TRBD1	TRBJ1-2	NA	CASGTGVNYGYTF	TGTGCCAGTGGGACAGGGGTTAACTATGGCTACACCTTC
TRBV6-6	TRBD1	TRBJ1-3	NA	CASSKTGDGSGNTIYF	TGTGCCAGCAGTAAGACAGGGGACGGATCTGGAAACACCATATATTTT
TRBV18	NA	TRBJ1-1	NA	CASSQRQVASRTEAFF	TGTGCCAGCTCACAGAGACAGGTAGCGAGTAGGACTGAAGCTTTCTTT
TRBV15	TRBD1	TRBJ1-3	NA	CATSVGGAGGNTIYF	TGTGCCACCAGCGTAGGGGGCGCGGGGGGAAACACCATATATTTT
TRBV5-4	NA	TRBJ1-1	NA	CASSLDPKGTEAFF	TGTGCCAGCAGCCTAGATCCTAAGGGGACTGAAGCTTTCTTT
TRBV7-2	TRBD1	TRBJ1-6	few	CASTLNPGVGGRTLHF	TGTGCCAGCACCCTAAACCCAGGAGTAGGGGGCCGCACCCTCCACTTT
TRBV18	TRBD1	TRBJ1-1	NA	CASSPGTGLDTEAFF	TGTGCCAGCTCACCAGGGACAGGGTTGGACACTGAAGCTTTCTTT
TRBV19	NA	TRBJ2-7	NA	CASSIVGGPYEQYF	TGTGCCAGTAGTATAGTTGGAGGTCCCTACGAGCAGTACTTC
TRBV6-2/TRBV6-3	NA	TRBJ2-1	NA	CASSFFSYNEQFF	TGTGCCAGCAGTTTCTTCAGTTACAATGAGCAGTTCTTC
TRBV6-5	NA	TRBJ2-1	NA	CASSYSNIAVNEQFF	TGTGCCAGCAGTTACTCGAATATAGCAGTGAATGAGCAGTTCTTC
TRBV11-1	NA	TRBJ2-7	NA	CASSSDGGYEQYF	TGTGCCAGCAGCTCGGACGGGGGCTACGAGCAGTACTTC
TRBV3-1/TRBV3-2	NA	TRBJ1-2	NA	CASSQDRAGGESNYGYTF	TGTGCCAGCAGCCAAGATCGGGCAGGAGGTGAATCTAACTATGGCTACACCTTC
TRBV15	NA	TRBJ2-1	NA	CATSIHRDINNEQFF	TGTGCCACCAGCATACACCGGGACATTAACAATGAGCAGTTCTTC
TRBV18	NA	TRBJ2-5	NA	CASSLTTQETQYF	TGTGCCAGCTCCTTGACTACGCAAGAGACCCAGTACTTC
TRBV9	TRBD1	TRBJ1-1	NA	CASSARTGRNTEAFF	TGTGCCAGCAGCGCCAGGACAGGGAGGAACACTGAAGCTTTCTTT
TRBV4-2	TRBD2	TRBJ2-5	NA	CASSRATTSGGAFETQYF	TGTGCCAGCAGCCGAGCCACAACTAGCGGGGGGGCTTTTGAGACCCAGTACTTC
TRBV3-1/TRBV3-2	TRBD1	TRBJ2-5	NA	CASKGTGARETQYF	TGTGCCAGCAAAGGGACAGGGGCGAGAGAGACCCAGTACTTC
TRBV28	NA	TRBJ1-3	once	CASSYGASSGNTIYF	TGTGCCAGCAGTTATGGTGCCAGCTCTGGAAACACCATATATTTT
TRBV24-1	TRBD2	TRBJ2-2	NA	CATSAAGDTGELFF	TGTGCCACCAGTGCGGCGGGGGACACCGGGGAGCTGTTTTTT
TRBV12-5	NA	TRBJ1-1	NA	CASGPDSGGEAFF	TGTGCTAGTGGTCCCGACTCGGGGGGAGAAGCTTTCTTT
TRBV6-5	NA	TRBJ1-2	NA	CASTYRDGYGYTF	TGTGCCAGCACCTACAGGGATGGCTATGGCTACACCTTC
TRBV5-4	TRBD1	TRBJ1-2	many	CASSWTGSRGYTF	TGTGCCAGCAGCTGGACAGGGTCTCGTGGCTACACCTTC
TRBV5-4	TRBD1	TRBJ2-1	NA	CASSEGANDEQFF	TGTGCCAGCAGCGAGGGGGCCAACGATGAGCAGTTCTTC
TRBV5-6	NA	TRBJ2-5	NA	CASSSNRVQETQYF	TGTGCCAGCAGCTCCAACAGGGTACAAGAGACCCAGTACTTC
TRBV7-6	TRBD2	TRBJ2-1	NA	CASSLRRGGPLSHNEQFF	TGTGCCAGCAGCTTAAGGAGGGGAGGGCCGTTATCGCACAATGAGCAGTTCTTC
TRBV7-3	NA	TRBJ2-7	NA	CASSLTGGAPSYEQYF	TGTGCCAGCAGCTTAACCGGTGGAGCGCCGTCCTACGAGCAGTACTTC
TRBV3-1/TRBV3-2	NA	TRBJ2-7	once	CASSHSWDTTYEQYF	TGTGCCAGCAGCCACTCATGGGACACCACCTACGAGCAGTACTTC
TRBV7-9	TRBD1	TRBJ2-2	NA	CASSPPTGHTGELFF	TGTGCCAGCAGCCCACCGACAGGGCACACCGGGGAGCTGTTTTTT
TRBV6-2/TRBV6-3	NA	TRBJ1-6	NA	CASSYGGTYNSPLHF	TGTGCCAGCAGTTACGGGGGCACCTATAATTCACCCCTCCACTTT
TRBV19	NA	TRBJ2-1	NA	CASSLRLAYNEQFF	TGTGCCAGTAGTTTAAGACTAGCCTACAATGAGCAGTTCTTC
TRBV19	TRBD1	TRBJ1-1	NA	CASRTTGLNTEAFF	TGTGCCAGTAGAACGACAGGGTTGAACACTGAAGCTTTCTTT
TRBV28	NA	TRBJ2-4	NA	CASSSLRSTVAKNIQYF	TGTGCCAGCAGTTCTTTAAGGAGTACGGTAGCCAAAAACATTCAGTACTTC
TRBV28	NA	TRBJ1-4	once	CASSFSFGTQEKLFF	TGTGCCAGCAGTTTCTCCTTCGGGACTCAGGAAAAACTGTTTTTT
TRBV2	NA	TRBJ1-1	NA	CASSEALGQRGYRTEAFF	TGTGCCAGCAGTGAAGCGCTTGGCCAAAGGGGATATAGGACTGAAGCTTTCTTT
TRBV7-9	NA	TRBJ1-2	NA	CASSEGFSYGYTF	TGTGCCAGCAGCGAGGGATTTTCCTATGGCTACACCTTC
TRBV30	NA	TRBJ2-2	few	CAWNGAGELFF	TGTGCCTGGAACGGGGCCGGGGAGCTGTTTTTT
TRBV18	TRBD1	TRBJ1-1	NA	CASSPKNTGVNTEAFF	TGTGCCAGCTCACCAAAAAACACAGGGGTGAACACTGAAGCTTTCTTT